These T cell receptor beta chains were read from a single sample in a study of beta chain features in type 1 diabetes. TCRdb's copy holds only in-frame clones and misses some; the assay was immunoSEQ multiplex PCR. The table shows 350,000 to 450,000 clones, with less than 15% occurring only once. Sequencing was done on a sample of naive CD4+ T cells from blood. The source is a woman aged 18-30 years in good health. The CDR3 runs from the conserved cysteine through the conserved F or W. D genes are given only for firm matches. For some rows the clone size is stated as once, few or many, or as a class when expanded; others skip it.

D: NA
size: NA
V: TRBV7-9
CDR3: CASRGDYGYTF

D: TRBD1
size: NA
V: TRBV6-5
CDR3: CASSPTGDEQYF

D: TRBD1
size: few
V: TRBV30
CDR3: CAWSAGQGGYGYTF

D: NA
size: NA
V: TRBV12-5
CDR3: CASGAGTPYNEQFF

D: NA
size: few
V: TRBV9
CDR3: CASSVRGGPPGANVLTF

D: NA
size: NA
V: TRBV14
CDR3: CASSQLKGRGQNTEAFF

D: NA
size: NA
V: TRBV29-1
CDR3: CSVEETENTEAFF

D: NA
size: NA
V: TRBV29-1
CDR3: CSASPRESSYNEQFF

D: NA
size: NA
V: TRBV7-2
CDR3: CASSPLPRRNEQFF

D: NA
size: NA
V: TRBV18
CDR3: CASSPYRAGDNYGYTF

D: NA
size: NA
V: TRBV10-3
CDR3: CAISESGSAYNEQFF

D: TRBD1
size: few
V: TRBV30
CDR3: CAWSGQGVHYEQYF

D: NA
size: NA
V: TRBV13
CDR3: CASSLSSDTQYF

D: NA
size: NA
V: TRBV30
CDR3: CAWGKGEGRTGELFF

D: TRBD2
size: NA
V: TRBV29-1
CDR3: CSVEDRAGGDTGELFF

D: TRBD2
size: NA
V: TRBV4-2
CDR3: CASSQEWASGAREQFF

D: NA
size: few
V: TRBV7-2
CDR3: CASSSFLSYEQYF

D: TRBD2
size: NA
V: TRBV5-1
CDR3: CASSFGLAGVGGYNEQFF

D: NA
size: NA
V: TRBV27
CDR3: CASSFMGGYGYTF

D: TRBD1
size: few
V: TRBV27
CDR3: CASSVTGAANQFF

D: TRBD1
size: NA
V: TRBV18
CDR3: CASSNRGNTEAFF

D: TRBD1
size: NA
V: TRBV2
CDR3: CASSDEGASNQPQHF

D: TRBD1
size: NA
V: TRBV7-9
CDR3: CASIQAGGTDTQYF

D: NA
size: NA
V: TRBV7-2
CDR3: CASSSRSNTEAFF

D: NA
size: few
V: TRBV9
CDR3: CASSVQGNEQFF

D: TRBD1
size: NA
V: TRBV6-5
CDR3: CASSRQGYNEQFF

D: TRBD1
size: NA
V: TRBV11-2
CDR3: CASSPGTVQETQYF

D: NA
size: NA
V: TRBV7-3
CDR3: CASSLYTDTQYF

D: NA
size: NA
V: TRBV7-2
CDR3: CASSTDRYEQYF

D: NA
size: few
V: TRBV11-1
CDR3: CASSSPLGTFGAAFF

D: NA
size: NA
V: TRBV28
CDR3: CASSKPKGMFYGYTF

D: NA
size: once
V: TRBV28
CDR3: CASSFRVPGELFF

D: TRBD2
size: NA
V: TRBV29-1
CDR3: CSAHLASGEQYF

D: TRBD1
size: NA
V: TRBV7-9
CDR3: CASSLQGTGAHEQYF

D: TRBD1
size: NA
V: TRBV15
CDR3: CATSKGRGRETQYF

D: NA
size: NA
V: TRBV12-5
CDR3: CASGLSTNTEAFF

D: NA
size: NA
V: TRBV5-1
CDR3: CASRGTAGSTDTQYF

D: NA
size: NA
V: TRBV28
CDR3: CASSLPRNIQYF

D: TRBD2
size: NA
V: TRBV5-4
CDR3: CAISPGLAGVGNEQFF

D: TRBD1
size: NA
V: TRBV20-1
CDR3: CSAPDRREQYF

D: NA
size: NA
V: TRBV28
CDR3: CASSARGTQYF

D: TRBD2
size: few
V: TRBV28
CDR3: CASTLAGVRGSYNEQFF

D: NA
size: few
V: TRBV7-2
CDR3: CASSPGYEQYF

D: NA
size: few
V: TRBV20-1
CDR3: CSAFGTYEQYF

D: NA
size: NA
V: TRBV10-3
CDR3: CAISESGGGPEQYF

D: TRBD1
size: few
V: TRBV5-4
CDR3: CASSEGTAYGYTF

D: NA
size: NA
V: TRBV29-1
CDR3: CSVGQAPLGNTEAFF

D: NA
size: NA
V: TRBV5-4
CDR3: CASSLAGGARWKYTF

D: TRBD1
size: few
V: TRBV19
CDR3: CASTTGEVSNQPQHF

D: TRBD2
size: few
V: TRBV7-9
CDR3: CASSRGLASETQYF

D: NA
size: NA
V: TRBV27
CDR3: CASSSSTRTGTGELFF

D: TRBD2
size: few
V: TRBV15
CDR3: CATSGLAGVGLNEQFF

D: TRBD1
size: few
V: TRBV29-1
CDR3: CSVEDGTVGTEAFF

D: NA
size: NA
V: TRBV7-3
CDR3: CASSLAGVSTGELFF

D: TRBD2
size: few
V: TRBV29-1
CDR3: CSVPGTSGYNEQFF

D: NA
size: NA
V: TRBV28
CDR3: CASSPPAYEQYF

D: NA
size: few
V: TRBV5-1
CDR3: CASSFAGNTEAFF

D: TRBD1
size: NA
V: TRBV18
CDR3: CASSPDRAETQYF

D: NA
size: few
V: TRBV29-1
CDR3: CSIERGGGDEQYF